A selection of T cell receptor beta chains follows, all from one sample in a study of CD8 T cells in ankylosing spondylitis. TCRdb ran MiXCR on the 5' RACE reads and lists one entry per CDR3 protein. The table lists 450,000 or so distinct CDR3 sequences, around 26% of them singletons, with over 0.8% in the top ten. Sequenced: blood, either unsorted or a sorted T cell fraction (not recorded which). All receptors derive from a male donor with ankylosing spondylitis. CDR3s include the opening cysteine and the closing phenylalanine or tryptophan. The D gene is left open where the match is weak. Clone size, where shown, is once, few, many, or a class for clones that have expanded.

J gene: TRBJ1-2
clone size: NA
V gene: TRBV19
D gene: TRBD1
CDR3 DNA: TGTGCCAGTTCGGAACAGGGGTCGGTAGGTGGCTACACCTTC
CDR3 protein: CASSEQGSVGGYTF

J gene: TRBJ1-5
clone size: NA
V gene: TRBV20-1
D gene: TRBD1
CDR3 DNA: TGCAGTGCCACGGACAGGGTCGACCAGCCCCAGCATTTT
CDR3 protein: CSATDRVDQPQHF

J gene: TRBJ2-3
clone size: few
V gene: TRBV15
D gene: TRBD2
CDR3 DNA: TGTGCCACCAGCAGAGAGGGAGCGGGAGGCCCCACAGATACGCAGTATTTT
CDR3 protein: CATSREGAGGPTDTQYF

J gene: TRBJ1-2
clone size: few
V gene: TRBV7-2
D gene: TRBD1
CDR3 DNA: TGTGCCAGCAGCGAAGAGGCCTCCAGGGGGTGGGGCGGCTACACCTTC
CDR3 protein: CASSEEASRGWGGYTF

J gene: TRBJ1-1
clone size: few
V gene: TRBV15
D gene: TRBD1
CDR3 DNA: TGTGCCACCAGCCCATCGGGACAGCCCAACACTGAAGCTTTCTTT
CDR3 protein: CATSPSGQPNTEAFF

J gene: TRBJ1-5
clone size: few
V gene: TRBV29-1
D gene: TRBD1
CDR3 DNA: TGCAGCGTCCGACAGGGTGCTCAGCCCCAGCATTTT
CDR3 protein: CSVRQGAQPQHF

J gene: TRBJ2-1
clone size: NA
V gene: TRBV5-4
D gene: TRBD1
CDR3 DNA: TGTGCCAGCAGCTTAGGACAGGGTATAAGGAATGAGCAGTTCTTC
CDR3 protein: CASSLGQGIRNEQFF

J gene: TRBJ1-6
clone size: few
V gene: TRBV3-1
D gene: NA
CDR3 DNA: TGTGCCAGCCGGGGGGATAATAATTCACCCCTCCACTTT
CDR3 protein: CASRGDNNSPLHF

J gene: TRBJ2-3
clone size: NA
V gene: TRBV10-1
D gene: TRBD2
CDR3 DNA: TGCGCCAGCAGCTCGGGACTAGCGCAGAGCACAGATACGCAGTATTTT
CDR3 protein: CASSSGLAQSTDTQYF

J gene: TRBJ2-2
clone size: NA
V gene: TRBV11-2
D gene: NA
CDR3 DNA: TGTGCCAGCGACGATTTTGCCGGGAACACCGGGGAGCTGTTTTTT
CDR3 protein: CASDDFAGNTGELFF

J gene: TRBJ1-2
clone size: NA
V gene: TRBV11-2
D gene: NA
CDR3 DNA: TGTGCCAGCAGCTTAGGGACAGAAAACTATGGCTACACCTTC
CDR3 protein: CASSLGTENYGYTF

J gene: TRBJ2-1
clone size: NA
V gene: TRBV15
D gene: TRBD2
CDR3 DNA: TGTGCCACCAGCAGAGGAGAGAATAGCGGGAGGGATGAGCAGTTCTTC
CDR3 protein: CATSRGENSGRDEQFF

J gene: TRBJ2-1
clone size: NA
V gene: TRBV7-8
D gene: NA
CDR3 DNA: TGTGCCAGCAGCCAACCCGGGTACCCCTACAATGAGCAGTTCTTC
CDR3 protein: CASSQPGYPYNEQFF

J gene: TRBJ2-4
clone size: NA
V gene: TRBV12-3/TRBV12-4
D gene: NA
CDR3 DNA: TGTGCCAGCAGTTTGGTAGGGGTAGCCAAAAACATTCAGTACTTC
CDR3 protein: CASSLVGVAKNIQYF

J gene: TRBJ2-5
clone size: few
V gene: TRBV29-1
D gene: TRBD1
CDR3 DNA: TGCAGCGTTTCCCTCAGGGGGCGCCCAGAGACCCAGTACTTC
CDR3 protein: CSVSLRGRPETQYF

J gene: TRBJ1-6
clone size: NA
V gene: TRBV2
D gene: NA
CDR3 DNA: TGTGCCAGCAGTGGGCTTTATAATTCACCCCTCCACTTT
CDR3 protein: CASSGLYNSPLHF

J gene: TRBJ2-5
clone size: NA
V gene: TRBV20-1
D gene: TRBD2
CDR3 DNA: TGCAGTGCGGCGGGAGAAGAGACCCAGTACTTC
CDR3 protein: CSAAGEETQYF

J gene: TRBJ1-6
clone size: NA
V gene: TRBV7-2
D gene: NA
CDR3 DNA: TGTGCCAGCAGCATAAATAAGGGGTCACCCCTCCACTTT
CDR3 protein: CASSINKGSPLHF

J gene: TRBJ2-3
clone size: few
V gene: TRBV7-2
D gene: TRBD2
CDR3 DNA: TGTGCCAGCAGCTTAATTACTCCGGGAGGGACAGATACGCAGTATTTT
CDR3 protein: CASSLITPGGTDTQYF

J gene: TRBJ1-2
clone size: NA
V gene: TRBV7-9
D gene: NA
CDR3 DNA: TGTGCCAGCAGCTCCAACAGTGGTCGCTACACCTTC
CDR3 protein: CASSSNSGRYTF

J gene: TRBJ2-5
clone size: few
V gene: TRBV7-7
D gene: NA
CDR3 DNA: TGTGCCAGCAGCGTGGACCCTCGGGAGACCCAGTACTTC
CDR3 protein: CASSVDPRETQYF

J gene: TRBJ1-5
clone size: NA
V gene: TRBV24-1
D gene: NA
CDR3 DNA: TGTGCCACCAGTGGTTCCGGCAATCAGCCCCAGCATTTT
CDR3 protein: CATSGSGNQPQHF

J gene: TRBJ2-1
clone size: NA
V gene: TRBV15
D gene: TRBD1
CDR3 DNA: TGTGCCACCAGAATCACGCCACAGGGGGCCGGCAATGAGCAGTTCTTC
CDR3 protein: CATRITPQGAGNEQFF

J gene: TRBJ2-3
clone size: few
V gene: TRBV5-5
D gene: NA
CDR3 DNA: TGTGCCAGCAGTCGGGGGACCGTCACAGATACGCAGTATTTT
CDR3 protein: CASSRGTVTDTQYF

J gene: TRBJ2-1
clone size: NA
V gene: TRBV7-9
D gene: TRBD2
CDR3 DNA: TGTGCCAGCAGCTTAGCGCCTAGCGGGAGGGACTACAATGAGCAGTTCTTC
CDR3 protein: CASSLAPSGRDYNEQFF

J gene: TRBJ2-3
clone size: NA
V gene: TRBV5-1
D gene: NA
CDR3 DNA: TGCGCCAGCAGCGGAGGGGTAGGACTCACAGATACGCAGTATTTT
CDR3 protein: CASSGGVGLTDTQYF

J gene: TRBJ1-5
clone size: NA
V gene: TRBV6-2/TRBV6-3
D gene: NA
CDR3 DNA: TGTGCCAGCACCGGACAGATAAATCAGCCCCAGCATTTT
CDR3 protein: CASTGQINQPQHF

J gene: TRBJ2-2
clone size: NA
V gene: TRBV20-1
D gene: NA
CDR3 DNA: TGCAGTGCCTTATGGGAGATCGGCACCGGGGAGCTGTTTTTT
CDR3 protein: CSALWEIGTGELFF

J gene: TRBJ2-3
clone size: NA
V gene: TRBV10-3
D gene: TRBD2
CDR3 DNA: TGTGCCATCAGGGTGACTAGCGGGAGGGCAGATACGCAGTATTTT
CDR3 protein: CAIRVTSGRADTQYF

J gene: TRBJ2-7
clone size: few
V gene: TRBV9
D gene: NA
CDR3 DNA: TGTGCCAGCAGCCCGATGACAAGCTCCTACGAGCAGTACTTC
CDR3 protein: CASSPMTSSYEQYF

J gene: TRBJ2-1
clone size: NA
V gene: TRBV2
D gene: TRBD2
CDR3 DNA: TGTGCCAGCAGTGAGATTAGCGGGGAGGCCGAGCAGTTCTTC
CDR3 protein: CASSEISGEAEQFF

J gene: TRBJ2-4
clone size: NA
V gene: TRBV5-1
D gene: NA
CDR3 DNA: TGCGCCAGCAGGCAGAGGGACGGCAGAAACATTCAGTACTTC
CDR3 protein: CASRQRDGRNIQYF

J gene: TRBJ2-2
clone size: NA
V gene: TRBV4-2
D gene: TRBD1
CDR3 DNA: TGTGCCAGCAGTCGGACAGGCTCCATCGGGGAGCTGTTTTTT
CDR3 protein: CASSRTGSIGELFF

J gene: TRBJ2-3
clone size: many
V gene: TRBV10-3
D gene: NA
CDR3 DNA: TGTGCCATCAGTGTGGGGACTTCCCCAGATACGCAGTATTTT
CDR3 protein: CAISVGTSPDTQYF

J gene: TRBJ2-1
clone size: NA
V gene: TRBV29-1
D gene: NA
CDR3 DNA: TGCAGCGGCAGGGTTTCCTACAATGAGCAGTTCTTC
CDR3 protein: CSGRVSYNEQFF

J gene: TRBJ2-7
clone size: NA
V gene: TRBV6-2/TRBV6-3
D gene: NA
CDR3 DNA: TGTGCCAGCAACCCCCCCGGGAGTTATGTCGCCTACGAGCAGTACTTC
CDR3 protein: CASNPPGSYVAYEQYF

J gene: TRBJ2-2
clone size: NA
V gene: TRBV5-6
D gene: TRBD2
CDR3 DNA: TGTGCCAGCAGCTACGGACTAGCCCGAAACACCGGGGAGCTGTTTTTT
CDR3 protein: CASSYGLARNTGELFF

J gene: TRBJ1-2
clone size: NA
V gene: TRBV10-2
D gene: NA
CDR3 DNA: TGCGCCAGCAATATGGACAGATACTTAGGCTATGGCTACACCTTC
CDR3 protein: CASNMDRYLGYGYTF

J gene: TRBJ2-6
clone size: few
V gene: TRBV6-1
D gene: TRBD1
CDR3 DNA: TGTGCCAGCAGTCGACAGGGAATGGCAGGGGCCAACGTCCTGACTTTC
CDR3 protein: CASSRQGMAGANVLTF

J gene: TRBJ2-3
clone size: few
V gene: TRBV7-2
D gene: NA
CDR3 DNA: TGTGCCAGCAGCTTAAGCTTAACAGATACGCAGTATTTT
CDR3 protein: CASSLSLTDTQYF

J gene: TRBJ2-5
clone size: few
V gene: TRBV24-1
D gene: NA
CDR3 DNA: TGTGCCACCAGTGATTTTAGAAAAAACCAAGAGACCCAGTACTTC
CDR3 protein: CATSDFRKNQETQYF

J gene: TRBJ2-6
clone size: few
V gene: TRBV10-3
D gene: TRBD1
CDR3 DNA: TGTGCCATCAGTGCCGGACAGGGGGCTGGCGGGGCCAACGTCCTGACTTTC
CDR3 protein: CAISAGQGAGGANVLTF

J gene: TRBJ2-5
clone size: NA
V gene: TRBV20-1
D gene: NA
CDR3 DNA: TGCAGTGCTAGACGACTCCAAGAGACCCAGTACTTC
CDR3 protein: CSARRLQETQYF

J gene: TRBJ1-6
clone size: NA
V gene: TRBV7-7
D gene: TRBD1
CDR3 DNA: TGTGCCAGCAGCTCGGACAGGGATTCACCCCTCCACTTT
CDR3 protein: CASSSDRDSPLHF

J gene: TRBJ1-2
clone size: NA
V gene: TRBV29-1
D gene: TRBD1
CDR3 DNA: TGCAGCGTTGACCAGGGGGCGCGGTATGGCTACACCTTC
CDR3 protein: CSVDQGARYGYTF